This TCR beta chain was recorded in a study of T cell repertoires in cytomegalovirus infection. Study summary: Both CMV infection and a matching HLA type were indicated by public TCR beta signatures. The study's findings and limits: The ex vivo response showed dominance by HLA-C-restricted CMV-specific TCR beta clonotypes. Of the TCR beta families, the public ones yielded a cumulative frequency that identified carriers of CMV plus the relevant HLA.

TCRdb analysed the reads with MiXCR anew, one entry per CDR3 protein. The sample has under 450,000 distinct CDR3 sequences; approximately 30% are singletons. The V gene lost 0 bases and the J gene lost 3 bases, with 9 bases spanning the gap. The CDR3 runs to 14 residues. Germline V lookup: CDR1 DFQATT, CDR2 SNEGSKA (reference sequence). This clonotype has only a few counts. What it binds is not known. This receptor was identified in a human donor in good health (CMV status not recorded). Some clones in this sample may be carry-over from other donors' samples. The specimen was cultured PBMCs, collected from culture after CMV antigen stimulation. The chain couples TRBV20-1 to TRBJ1-5; D is uncertain. CDR3 protein: CSARDNSHNQPQHF. The DNA for the CDR3 is TGCAGTGCTAGAGATAACAGCCACAATCAGCCCCAGCATTTT.